These 23 T cell receptor beta chains originate from one sample sequenced in a study of blood T cell repertoires in COVID-19. Here immunoSEQ multiplex PCR was the method, and the copy in TCRdb shows in-frame clones only, minus some. The sample shows approximately 220,000 clones, 85% to 90% of them seen only once. The sequenced sample was PBMCs or T cells enriched from blood (not recorded which). The source of these receptors is a young man who had recovered from COVID-19.

V usage is TRBV4-3 and J usage is TRBJ2-7; D gene uncertain. The CDR3 loop spans 16 amino acids. Trimming stripped 0 bases from V and 4 bases from J, with 16 bases between. CDR1 LGHNA and CDR2 YSLEER come from the germline V gene. The CDR3 DNA reads TGCGCCAGCAGCCAAGATGCCAGTACCAGGTCGTACGAGCAGTACTTC. This sequence encodes CASSQDASTRSYEQYF.

The V and J genes are TRBV5-6 and TRBJ1-4; 7 bases map to TRBD1. V lost 6 bases, J lost 3 bases, and 2 bases stayed unmatched. Germline lookup yields CDR1 SGHDT and CDR2 YYEEEE. The CDR3 is 13 amino acids. The CDR3 protein is CASKTGSNEKLFF. The DNA for the CDR3 is TGTGCCAGCAAGACAGGGTCTAATGAAAAACTGTTTTTT. Filled out from reference TRBV5-6 and TRBJ1-4, the complete variable domain reads DAGVTQSPTHLIKTRGQQVTLRCSPKSGHDTVSWYQQALGQGPQFIFQYYEEEERQRGNFPDRFSGHQFPNYSSELNVNALLLGDSALYLCASKTGSNEKLFFGSGTQLSVL.

This clone was counted a single time. The chain joins TRBV6-5 to TRBJ1-4; TRBD1 matches 7 bases. This CDR3 contains 14 residues. Unmatched junction bases numbered 6, after V lost 4 bases and J lost 7 bases. The germline V gene encodes CDR1 MNHEY and CDR2 SVGAGI. CDR3 in DNA: TGTGCCAGCAGTTTGGCAGGGGGAGGTGAAAAACTGTTTTTT. Its translation is CASSLAGGGEKLFF.

The chain joins TRBV12-3 or TRBV12-4 to TRBJ2-4, with D tentatively TRBD2 (6 bases). This CDR3 contains 11 residues. V was trimmed by 6 bases and J by 9 bases, leaving 9 bases between them. The CDR3 DNA follows: TGTGCCAGCAGCACCGGGGGCATTCAGTACTTC. Its translation: CASSTGGIQYF.

This chain joins TRBV5-1 and TRBJ1-1; TRBD1 matches at 7 bases. Germline V gene sequence: CDR1 SGHRS, CDR2 YFSETQ. This CDR3 has 14 residues. With V trimmed by 4 bases and J by 6 bases, 9 bases remained unmatched. The CDR3 DNA is TGCGCCAGCAGCATTGGACAGGCTCAGGCTGAAGCTTTCTTT. This codes for CASSIGQAQAEAFF.

The gene calls are TRBV5-4 and TRBJ1-2; TRBD1 aligns across 9 bases. J was trimmed by 5 bases and V by 4 bases; bases with no gene match: 12. Germline lookup yields CDR1 SGHNT and CDR2 YYREEE (reference sequence). The CDR3 spans 16 residues. CDR3 in DNA: TGTGCCAGCAGCGCGATCGGACAGGGGAGGATTTATGGCTACACCTTC. Translation gives CASSAIGQGRIYGYTF. Based on the CDR3 plus reference TRBV5-4 and TRBJ1-2, the full variable domain is ETGVTQSPTHLIKTRGQQVTLRCSSQSGHNTVSWYQQALGQGPQFIFQYYREEENGRGNFPPRFSGLQFPNYSSELNVNALELDDSALYLCASSAIGQGRIYGYTFGSGTRLTVV.

The chain joins TRBV10-2 to TRBJ2-4; no reliable D call. Germline V gene data show CDR1 as WSHSY and CDR2 as SAAADI. Trimming shortened V by 0 bases and J by 1 base, and 7 bases separated the two germline ends. There are 15 residues in the CDR3. This CDR3 is CASSESSSAKNIQYF. Here the CDR3 DNA reads TGCGCCAGCAGTGAGTCGTCCTCGGCCAAAAACATTCAGTACTTC.

The chain joins TRBV25-1 to TRBJ1-4; 7 bases line up with TRBD1. Germline V lookup: CDR1 MGHDK, CDR2 SYGVNS. V trimming: 6 bases; J trimming: 2 bases; junction bases outside the gene matches: 6. The CDR3 is made up of 15 amino acids. CDR3 residues: CASRETGSTNEKLFF. The CDR3 DNA sequence: TGTGCCAGCAGGGAGACAGGGAGTACTAATGAAAAACTGTTTTTT.

The genes are TRBV25-1 and TRBJ2-1, with 8 bases identical to TRBD2. CDR1 MGHDK and CDR2 SYGVNS come from the germline V gene. Losses at the gene ends were 6 bases for V and 3 bases for J; bases not matched to a gene: 10. This CDR3 is 16 amino acids long. CDR3 sequence: CASRGEGAGDYNEQFF. CDR3 coding DNA: TGTGCCAGCAGGGGGGAGGGAGCGGGAGACTACAATGAGCAGTTCTTC.

This sequence joins TRBV25-1 and TRBJ2-2, with 7 bases fitting TRBD2. The CDR3 has 15 residues. V trimming: 6 bases; J trimming: 4 bases; junction bases outside the gene matches: 8. The germline CDR1 and CDR2 sequences are MGHDK and SYGVNS. The CDR3 DNA follows: TGTGCCAGCAGCAAATGGGCTAGCGGCACCGGGGAGCTGTTTTTT. It yields the protein CASSKWASGTGELFF.

V is TRBV7-9 and J is TRBJ2-7; 8 positions match TRBD1. Germline-derived CDR1 and CDR2 are SEHNR and FQNEAQ (reference sequence). The CDR3 contains 19 residues. V gave up 4 bases and J gave up 0 bases; unmatched junction bases: 17. In DNA form, the CDR3 reads TGTGCCAGCAGCTCTTTCGCCAGGGGGCGAACCTCAGACTCCTACGAGCAGTACTTC. It translates to CASSSFARGRTSDSYEQYF.

The chain recombines TRBV5-8 with TRBJ2-5; TRBD1 aligns across 9 bases. V gave up 4 bases and J gave up 5 bases; unmatched junction bases: 9. CDR3 size: 15 residues. Germline V CDR1 and CDR2: SGHTS, YDEGEE. In nucleotides, the CDR3 is TGTGCCAGCAGCCCCTGGGACAGGGTGCGGGAGACCCAGTACTTC. This codes for CASSPWDRVRETQYF.

V gene TRBV7-9 combines with J gene TRBJ1-5; D possibly corresponds to TRBD1 (5 bases). The CDR3 loop spans 14 amino acids. Germline V gene lookup returns CDR1 SEHNR and CDR2 FQNEAQ (reference sequence). Deletions cut 4 bases from V and 3 bases from J, with 10 bases between. CDR3 nucleotides: TGTGCCAGCAGCTCCGACAGATTCAATCAGCCCCAGCATTTT. Protein product: CASSSDRFNQPQHF.

The genes are TRBV11-2 and TRBJ2-7; possibly TRBD1 for D (6 bases). Trimming shortened V by 1 base and J by 7 bases, and 14 bases separated the two germline ends. Germline CDR1 SGHAT, CDR2 FQNNGV. This CDR3 region has 14 residues. For the CDR3, the DNA is TGTGCCAGCAGCTTAGGGGTCAGGGGTAAGGAGCAGTACTTC. Its translation: CASSLGVRGKEQYF.

The chain joins TRBV7-6 to TRBJ2-3; D might be TRBD1 (5 bases). The CDR3 has 14 residues. Per germline, CDR1 SGHVS and CDR2 FNYEAQ. V lost 1 base and J lost 6, with 11 bases in between. Written as DNA, the CDR3 is TGTGCCAGCAGCTTAGTGGGGCACGCGGATACGCAGTATTTT. Translated: CASSLVGHADTQYF.

This clone was counted between two and nine times. The chain uses TRBV27 and TRBJ1-4; 12 nucleotides align to TRBD1. Per the germline V gene, CDR1 is MNHEY and CDR2 is SMNVEV (reference sequence). CDR3 size: 17 residues. The junction had 6 bases not matched to a gene; V was cut back by 4 bases and J by 3 bases. The CDR3 DNA reads as TGTGCCAGCAGTTCTTGGGGACAGGGGGCGGCTAATGAAAAACTGTTTTTT. It yields the protein CASSSWGQGAANEKLFF. Together with reference TRBV27 and TRBJ1-4, the CDR3 gives the full variable domain: EAQVTQNPRYLITVTGKKLTVTCSQNMNHEYMSWYRQDPGLGLRQIYYSMNVEVTDKGDVPEGYKVSRKEKRNFPLILESPSPNQTSLYFCASSSWGQGAANEKLFFGSGTQLSVL.

Only one count was recorded for this clone. This chain connects TRBV2 to TRBJ1-1; D ambiguous. CDR3 length equals 17 residues. Germline V gene data show CDR1 as SNHLY and CDR2 as FYNNEI. V lost 6 bases and J 5 bases, leaving 25 bases between the germline ends. The DNA for the CDR3 is TGTGCCAGCAGCTACCTCCCAGGTCGGGAATCCAGGACTGAAGCTTTCTTT. Encoded protein: CASSYLPGRESRTEAFF.

The V call is TRBV7-2, the J call TRBJ2-7; 8 bases map to TRBD2. V trimming: 5 bases; J trimming: 3 bases; junction bases outside the gene matches: 12. CDR1 is SGHTA and CDR2 is FQGNSA in the germline V gene. CDR3 length: 16 residues. CDR3 nucleotide sequence: TGTGCCAGCAGCCCCGGGGGGGGCGGGAGGCTCTACGAGCAGTACTTC. It codes for CASSPGGGGRLYEQYF.

The chain has TRBV30 and TRBJ1-2, with D uncertain. The CDR3 covers 11 residues. The V end was cut by 1 base, the J end by 8 bases, with 8 bases between. Germline V gives CDR1 GTSNPN, CDR2 SVGIG (reference sequence). CDR3 protein: CAWSAHAGYTF. The CDR3 region has the DNA TGTGCCTGGAGTGCACATGCCGGCTACACCTTC.

The gene calls are TRBV15 and TRBJ2-1; 7 positions match TRBD2. The CDR3 sequence is 13 residues long. Germline V lookup: CDR1 LNHNV, CDR2 YYDKDF (reference sequence). With V trimmed by 4 bases and J by 8 bases, 5 bases remained unmatched. The CDR3 spells CATSTGGRDEQFF. The CDR3 DNA reads TGTGCCACCAGCACGGGGGGTAGGGATGAGCAGTTCTTC.

The chain carries TRBV28 and TRBJ1-6; a possible D gene is TRBD1 (5 bases). The CDR3 loop spans 14 amino acids. The ends were cut back, 2 bases at V and 10 bases at J, with 12 bases in the middle. In germline, CDR1 is MDHEN, CDR2 SYDVKM. CDR3 amino acids: CASSLEPGKSPLHF. The CDR3 region has the DNA TGTGCCAGCAGTTTAGAACCAGGGAAATCACCCCTCCACTTT.

This chain connects TRBV19 to TRBJ1-2; D call uncertain. The CDR3 sequence is 15 residues long. V was pared by 1 base and J by 2 bases, with 11 bases between. CDR1 LNHDA and CDR2 SQIVND come from the germline V gene (reference sequence). The CDR3 nucleotides read TGTGCCAGTAGTATAGCGGTCGGTCCCAACTATGGCTACACCTTC. Translated, it gives CASSIAVGPNYGYTF.

This chain links TRBV12-3 or TRBV12-4 with TRBJ2-5; no definite D call. The V gene lost 3 bases and the J gene lost 4 bases, with 6 bases spanning the gap. This CDR3 region has 12 residues. This CDR3 is CASSFYGETQYF. In DNA, the CDR3 is TGTGCCAGCAGTTTCTACGGAGAGACCCAGTACTTC.